The rows below give T cell receptor beta chains drawn from one sample of a study of blood T cell repertoires in COVID-19. Assay: immunoSEQ multiplex PCR; the TCRdb copy retains only in-frame clones and omits some. The sample carries approximately 310,000 clones, 70% to 90% recorded once. The material sequenced was PBMCs or T cells enriched from blood (not recorded which). The receptors were sampled from a man younger than 45 who had recovered from COVID-19. CDR3s include the opening cysteine and the closing phenylalanine or tryptophan. Fields, in order: CDR3 protein, CDR3 DNA, D gene, CDR3 length, clone size, J gene, V gene. The D gene is left open where the match is weak. Not all rows give a size; the values are once, few, many and, for expanded clones, a class.

CDR3 protein: CASSLSPSREQYF
CDR3 DNA: TGTGCCAGCAGTTTAAGCCCATCACGCGAGCAGTACTTC
D gene: -
CDR3 length: 13
clone size: -
J gene: TRBJ2-7
V gene: TRBV12-3/TRBV12-4

CDR3 protein: CASSQQLLNYDSPLHF
CDR3 DNA: TGTGCCAGCAGCCAACAGCTTCTCAATTACGATTCACCCCTCCACTTT
D gene: -
CDR3 length: 16
clone size: -
J gene: TRBJ1-6
V gene: TRBV5-6

CDR3 protein: CASSLERGGYTF
CDR3 DNA: TGTGCCAGCAGCTTAGAACGGGGTGGCTACACCTTC
D gene: -
CDR3 length: 12
clone size: once
J gene: TRBJ1-2
V gene: TRBV11-2

CDR3 protein: CASRGVQGANEAFF
CDR3 DNA: TGTGCCAGCAGGGGAGTACAGGGGGCCAATGAAGCTTTCTTT
D gene: TRBD1
CDR3 length: 14
clone size: -
J gene: TRBJ1-1
V gene: TRBV25-1

CDR3 protein: CASSPPTGNVAYEQYF
CDR3 DNA: TGTGCCAGCAGCCCCCCAACAGGGAACGTTGCCTACGAGCAGTACTTC
D gene: -
CDR3 length: 16
clone size: -
J gene: TRBJ2-7
V gene: TRBV11-2

CDR3 protein: CASSWDRNTEAFF
CDR3 DNA: TGTGCCAGCAGCTGGGACAGAAACACTGAAGCTTTCTTT
D gene: TRBD1
CDR3 length: 13
clone size: -
J gene: TRBJ1-1
V gene: TRBV7-9

CDR3 protein: CASSLGFQGKSDTQYF
CDR3 DNA: TGTGCCAGCAGCTTAGGTTTCCAGGGGAAGTCAGATACGCAGTATTTT
D gene: -
CDR3 length: 16
clone size: -
J gene: TRBJ2-3
V gene: TRBV7-9

CDR3 protein: CASSIVGGTNSPLHF
CDR3 DNA: TGTGCCAGTAGTATAGTGGGGGGTACGAATTCACCCCTCCACTTT
D gene: -
CDR3 length: 15
clone size: once
J gene: TRBJ1-6
V gene: TRBV19

CDR3 protein: CASSKTGLNTEAFF
CDR3 DNA: TGTGCCAGTAGTAAGACAGGTTTGAACACTGAAGCTTTCTTT
D gene: -
CDR3 length: 14
clone size: -
J gene: TRBJ1-1
V gene: TRBV19

CDR3 protein: CASSPGQSGLTDTQYF
CDR3 DNA: TGCGCCAGCAGCCCGGGACAATCTGGACTCACAGATACGCAGTATTTT
D gene: -
CDR3 length: 16
clone size: -
J gene: TRBJ2-3
V gene: TRBV5-1

CDR3 protein: CASSWRDRDDYTF
CDR3 DNA: TGTGCCAGCAGCTGGAGGGACAGGGACGACTACACCTTC
D gene: TRBD1
CDR3 length: 13
clone size: -
J gene: TRBJ1-2
V gene: TRBV5-4

CDR3 protein: CSASTGSSNQPQHF
CDR3 DNA: TGCAGCGCGTCAACAGGGAGTAGCAATCAGCCCCAGCATTTT
D gene: -
CDR3 length: 14
clone size: -
J gene: TRBJ1-5
V gene: TRBV29-1

CDR3 protein: CASSLAVPAGTEAFF
CDR3 DNA: TGCGCCAGCAGCTTGGCCGTCCCTGCAGGCACTGAAGCTTTCTTT
D gene: -
CDR3 length: 15
clone size: -
J gene: TRBJ1-1
V gene: TRBV5-1

CDR3 protein: CASSPSSGNTIYF
CDR3 DNA: TGCGCCAGCAGCCCTAGCTCTGGAAACACCATATATTTT
D gene: -
CDR3 length: 13
clone size: -
J gene: TRBJ1-3
V gene: TRBV5-1

CDR3 protein: CASSPDDRRYQETQYF
CDR3 DNA: TGTGCCAGCAGCCCAGATGACAGGCGTTACCAAGAGACCCAGTACTTC
D gene: -
CDR3 length: 16
clone size: -
J gene: TRBJ2-5
V gene: TRBV7-9

CDR3 protein: CASSFGAGQGNEKLFF
CDR3 DNA: TGTGCCAGCAGCTTCGGGGCGGGACAGGGCAACGAAAAACTGTTTTTT
D gene: TRBD1
CDR3 length: 16
clone size: -
J gene: TRBJ1-4
V gene: TRBV7-9

CDR3 protein: CASNQGLSVGELFF
CDR3 DNA: TGTGCCAGCAACCAAGGACTATCGGTCGGGGAGCTGTTTTTT
D gene: -
CDR3 length: 14
clone size: -
J gene: TRBJ2-2
V gene: TRBV9

CDR3 protein: CASSPRQGQNSPLHF
CDR3 DNA: TGTGCCAGCAGTCCGCGACAGGGCCAAAATTCACCCCTCCACTTT
D gene: TRBD1
CDR3 length: 15
clone size: -
J gene: TRBJ1-6
V gene: TRBV27

CDR3 protein: CASSSSGTGITEAFF
CDR3 DNA: TGTGCCAGCAGTTCCTCCGGGACAGGTATAACTGAAGCTTTCTTT
D gene: TRBD1
CDR3 length: 15
clone size: -
J gene: TRBJ1-1
V gene: TRBV6-5

CDR3 protein: CASSLQGDYGYTF
CDR3 DNA: TGTGCCAGCAGTCTACAGGGTGACTATGGCTACACCTTC
D gene: -
CDR3 length: 13
clone size: -
J gene: TRBJ1-2
V gene: TRBV27

CDR3 protein: CASSMARNTEAFF
CDR3 DNA: TGTGCCAGTAGTATGGCACGGAACACTGAAGCTTTCTTT
D gene: -
CDR3 length: 13
clone size: once
J gene: TRBJ1-1
V gene: TRBV19

CDR3 protein: CASSLELATQETQYF
CDR3 DNA: TGCGCCAGCAGCCTGGAACTAGCGACCCAAGAGACCCAGTACTTC
D gene: TRBD2
CDR3 length: 15
clone size: -
J gene: TRBJ2-5
V gene: TRBV4-1

CDR3 protein: CASSQQEYNQPQHF
CDR3 DNA: TGTGCCAGCAGCCAACAAGAATACAATCAGCCCCAGCATTTT
D gene: -
CDR3 length: 14
clone size: -
J gene: TRBJ1-5
V gene: TRBV6-5

CDR3 protein: CASSPRGAGLIGTDTQYF
CDR3 DNA: TGTGCCAGCAGCCCGCGCGGGGCCGGTTTGATAGGCACAGATACGCAGTATTTT
D gene: -
CDR3 length: 18
clone size: -
J gene: TRBJ2-3
V gene: TRBV11-2

CDR3 protein: CASSQRGGLQNIQYF
CDR3 DNA: TGTGCCAGCAGCCAGCGGGGGGGCCTCCAAAACATTCAGTACTTC
D gene: TRBD2
CDR3 length: 15
clone size: -
J gene: TRBJ2-4
V gene: TRBV5-4

CDR3 protein: CASSLKGADGYTF
CDR3 DNA: TGTGCCAGCAGCTTAAAGGGGGCGGATGGCTACACCTTC
D gene: TRBD1
CDR3 length: 13
clone size: -
J gene: TRBJ1-2
V gene: TRBV13

CDR3 protein: CASSPGRDRGSRQPQHF
CDR3 DNA: TGTGCCAGCTCACCAGGCCGGGACAGGGGCTCCAGGCAGCCCCAGCATTTT
D gene: TRBD1
CDR3 length: 17
clone size: -
J gene: TRBJ1-5
V gene: TRBV18

CDR3 protein: CASSLGQGVGTEAFF
CDR3 DNA: TGTGCCAGTAGTCTCGGACAGGGGGTTGGGACTGAAGCTTTCTTT
D gene: TRBD1
CDR3 length: 15
clone size: -
J gene: TRBJ1-1
V gene: TRBV19

CDR3 protein: CASTTSGGETQYF
CDR3 DNA: TGCGCCAGCACCACTAGCGGGGGAGAGACCCAGTACTTC
D gene: TRBD2
CDR3 length: 13
clone size: -
J gene: TRBJ2-5
V gene: TRBV5-1

CDR3 protein: CASSEGNSNQPQHF
CDR3 DNA: TGTGCCAGCAGTGAGGGCAATAGCAATCAGCCCCAGCATTTT
D gene: -
CDR3 length: 14
clone size: few
J gene: TRBJ1-5
V gene: TRBV6-1

CDR3 protein: CASSSTGAPSTGELFF
CDR3 DNA: TGCGCCAGCAGCTCGACAGGGGCCCCGTCCACCGGGGAGCTGTTTTTT
D gene: TRBD1
CDR3 length: 16
clone size: -
J gene: TRBJ2-2
V gene: TRBV5-1

CDR3 protein: CASSPAGVQEKLFF
CDR3 DNA: TGTGCCAGCTCACCGGCAGGGGTACAGGAAAAACTGTTTTTT
D gene: -
CDR3 length: 14
clone size: once
J gene: TRBJ1-4
V gene: TRBV18

CDR3 protein: CASSHGQGTNYGYTF
CDR3 DNA: TGTGCCAGCTCACACGGACAGGGTACTAACTATGGCTACACCTTC
D gene: TRBD1
CDR3 length: 15
clone size: -
J gene: TRBJ1-2
V gene: TRBV18

CDR3 protein: CASSPQGGSYGYTF
CDR3 DNA: TGTGCCAGCAGTCCTCAGGGTGGTAGCTATGGCTACACCTTC
D gene: -
CDR3 length: 14
clone size: -
J gene: TRBJ1-2
V gene: TRBV2

CDR3 protein: CASSAGQGSFLHEQYF
CDR3 DNA: TGTGCCAGCAGCGCCGGACAGGGGAGTTTTCTCCACGAGCAGTACTTC
D gene: TRBD1
CDR3 length: 16
clone size: once
J gene: TRBJ2-7
V gene: TRBV7-9

CDR3 protein: CAIIAGFTGVSGGYTF
CDR3 DNA: TGTGCCATCATCGCGGGTTTCACAGGGGTTTCGGGTGGCTACACCTTC
D gene: TRBD1
CDR3 length: 16
clone size: -
J gene: TRBJ1-2
V gene: TRBV10-3

CDR3 protein: CATRQYYGYTF
CDR3 DNA: TGTGCCACCCGACAGTACTATGGCTACACCTTC
D gene: -
CDR3 length: 11
clone size: -
J gene: TRBJ1-2
V gene: TRBV19

CDR3 protein: CASSLALAGGQETQYF
CDR3 DNA: TGTGCCAGCAGCTTAGCTCTAGCGGGGGGTCAAGAGACCCAGTACTTC
D gene: TRBD2
CDR3 length: 16
clone size: -
J gene: TRBJ2-5
V gene: TRBV7-2

CDR3 protein: CASSSRDKNTIYF
CDR3 DNA: TGTGCCAGCAGCTCCCGGGACAAAAACACCATATATTTT
D gene: -
CDR3 length: 13
clone size: -
J gene: TRBJ1-3
V gene: TRBV13

CDR3 protein: CASNLLGQGQPGYTF
CDR3 DNA: TGTGCCAGTAACTTACTGGGACAGGGGCAACCTGGCTACACCTTC
D gene: TRBD1
CDR3 length: 15
clone size: -
J gene: TRBJ1-2
V gene: TRBV19